The T cell receptor beta chain under discussion was sequenced for a study of blood T cells in healthy people across ages. Study in general: Template switching captured about one barcoded beta molecule per two T cells.

This clonotype came up many times. It was with a sample-barcoded 5' primer and a J-beta primer mix that a second PCR of about 6 to 12 cycles was run. TCRdb itself ran the 5' RACE reads through MiXCR, one entry per CDR3 protein. Of roughly 1.4 million distinct CDR3 sequences in the sample, approximately 59% were seen once. This TCR was sampled from a man aged 18 to 29 in good health. The sequenced material came from blood.

CDR3 in amino acids: CSVTKMNTEAFF. CDR3 sequence (DNA): TGCAGCGTTACTAAAATGAACACTGAAGCTTTCTTT. The chain is built from TRBV29-1 and TRBJ1-1; D unclear. In germline, CDR1 is SQVTM, CDR2 ANQGSEA. CDR3 length: 12 amino acids. V lost 5 bases, J lost 0 bases, and 7 bases lay in between.